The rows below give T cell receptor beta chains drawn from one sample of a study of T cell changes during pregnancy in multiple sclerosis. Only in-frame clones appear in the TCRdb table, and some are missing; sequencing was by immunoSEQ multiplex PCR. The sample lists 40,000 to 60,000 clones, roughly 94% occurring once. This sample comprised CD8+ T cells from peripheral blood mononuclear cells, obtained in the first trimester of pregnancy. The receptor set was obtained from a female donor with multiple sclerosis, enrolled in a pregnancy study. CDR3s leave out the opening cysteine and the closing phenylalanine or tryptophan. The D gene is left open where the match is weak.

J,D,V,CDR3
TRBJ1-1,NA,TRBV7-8,ASSPKLTGMNTEAF
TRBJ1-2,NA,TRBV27,ASSLSQGYYGYT
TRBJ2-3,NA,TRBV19,ASSIWVGGTDTQY
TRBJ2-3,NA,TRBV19,ASSIGGGPQY
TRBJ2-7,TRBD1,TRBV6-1,ASSDRDRSYEQY
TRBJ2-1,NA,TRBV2,ASRGARTNGPKVF
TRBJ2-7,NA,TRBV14,ASSPSRGREQY
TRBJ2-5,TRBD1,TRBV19,ASKGTGGRETQY
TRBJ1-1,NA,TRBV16,ASSLKQKPGSGTEAF
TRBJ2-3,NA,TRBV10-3,ATQTGASTDTQY
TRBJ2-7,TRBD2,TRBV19,ASSPGLADSSYEQY
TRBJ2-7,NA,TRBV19,ASAPSIMVVEQY
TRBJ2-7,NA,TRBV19,ASRETGIWNYEQY
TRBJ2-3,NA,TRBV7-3,ASSSVGGATDTQY
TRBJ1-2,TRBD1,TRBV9,ASSVASDRGGSYGYT
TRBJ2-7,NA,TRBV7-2,ASSLGLVSYEQY
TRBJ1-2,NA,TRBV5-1,ASSFRQANYGYT
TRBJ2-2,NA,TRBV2,ASRETANTGELF
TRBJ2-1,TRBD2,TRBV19,ASSIGSGGYNEQF
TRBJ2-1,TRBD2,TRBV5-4,ASSPGTSGSNEQF
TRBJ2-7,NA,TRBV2,ASSELRGEQY
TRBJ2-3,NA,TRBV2,ASSKVEGRTDTQY
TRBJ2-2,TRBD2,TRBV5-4,ASSGGLAPGELF
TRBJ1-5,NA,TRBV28,ASSSDSSNQPQH
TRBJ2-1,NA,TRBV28,ASNQQGNEQF
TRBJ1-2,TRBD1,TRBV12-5,ASGPPDRAYYGYT
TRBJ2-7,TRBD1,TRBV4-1,ASSPGTGDREQY
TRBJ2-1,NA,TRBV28,ASISSGNEQF
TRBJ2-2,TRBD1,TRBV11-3,ASSLLRKTGSRTGELF
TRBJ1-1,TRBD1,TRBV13,ASSFGGQGRDTEAF
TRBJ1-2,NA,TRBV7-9,ASSLNSRVNYGYT
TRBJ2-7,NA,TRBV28,ASSHGDYEQY
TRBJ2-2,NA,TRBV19,ASSIVGATGELF
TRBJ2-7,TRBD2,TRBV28,ASRGGLASYEQY
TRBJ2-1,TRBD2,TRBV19,ASSIAEGGVEF
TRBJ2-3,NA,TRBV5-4,ASSLGGEDTQY
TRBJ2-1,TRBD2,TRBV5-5,ASSQLAGGPNEQF
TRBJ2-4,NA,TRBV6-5,ASRPQETDHQY
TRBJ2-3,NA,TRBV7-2,ASSLALRSTDTQY
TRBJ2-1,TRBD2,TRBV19,ASSTGLAGYNEQF
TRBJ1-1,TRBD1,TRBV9,ASSRQLTGRTEAF
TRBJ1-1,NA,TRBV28,ASSLGGGLNTEAF
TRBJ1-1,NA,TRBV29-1,SVPPRVYDTEAF
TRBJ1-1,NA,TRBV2,ASRLLGGGGEAF
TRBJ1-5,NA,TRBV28,ASNKGYSNQPQH
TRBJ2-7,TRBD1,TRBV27,ASSWGQGTYEQY
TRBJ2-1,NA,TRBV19,ASSISEEQF
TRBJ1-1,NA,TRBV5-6,ASSSGARGVAF
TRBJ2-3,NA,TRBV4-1,ASSHNSDTQY
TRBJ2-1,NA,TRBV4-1,ASSLTGYNEQF
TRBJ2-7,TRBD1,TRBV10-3,AISEYRGSTYEQY
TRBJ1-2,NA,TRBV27,ASSVGHQANYGYT
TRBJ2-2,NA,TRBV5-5,ASSSIGGRGELF
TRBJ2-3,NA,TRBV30,AWSPTGSTDTQY
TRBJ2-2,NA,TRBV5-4,ASSYGGGWPNTGELF
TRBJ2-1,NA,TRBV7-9,ASSFTSSAGRPNNEQF
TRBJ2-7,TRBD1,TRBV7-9,ASSPTGGEFYEQY